The 30 T cell receptor beta chains reported below all come from one sample, sequenced in a study of cytomegalovirus exposure and HLA in healthy donors. Sequenced by immunoSEQ multiplex PCR; TCRdb stores in-frame clones only, minus some. The table includes roughly 98,000 clones, more than 75% detected once. Specimen: PBMCs. These receptors were obtained from a man in his late teens or twenties in good health and CMV-seropositive.

The chain joins TRBV5-6 to TRBJ1-2; 9 bases map to TRBD1. The CDR3 is made up of 15 amino acids. Germline V gives CDR1 SGHDT, CDR2 YYEEEE. V lost 1 base and J lost 5; bases outside the gene matches: 6. The CDR3 DNA is TGTGCCAGCAGCTTGTGGGACAGGGTAGAGTATGGCTACACCTTC. Its protein product is CASSLWDRVEYGYTF.

V usage is TRBV28 and J usage is TRBJ2-2; tentatively, D is TRBD1 (6 bases). Germline V CDR1 and CDR2: MDHEN, SYDVKM. Trimming pared 6 bases from V and 6 bases from J, leaving 20 bases between. This CDR3 spans 16 amino acids. The CDR3 DNA is TGTGCCAGCAGGCGCCCTTCAGGGGTCTCGGCCGGGGAGCTGTTTTTT. Its translation: CASRRPSGVSAGELFF. Combining the CDR3 with reference TRBV28 and TRBJ2-2 gives the whole variable domain DVKVTQSSRYLVKRTGEKVFLECVQDMDHENMFWYRQDPGLGLRLIYFSYDVKMKEKGDIPEGYSVSREKKERFSLILESASTNQTSMYLCASRRPSGVSAGELFFGEGSRLTVL.

The chain employs TRBV6-1 and TRBJ2-1; 11 nucleotides match TRBD2. This CDR3 comprises 15 residues. Unmatched junction bases numbered 5, after V lost 1 base and J lost 9 bases. From germline, CDR1 is MNHNS and CDR2 SASEGT. The CDR3 DNA reads TGTGCCAGCAGTGAAGGCACTAGCGGGAGAACTGAGCAGTTCTTC. Residues: CASSEGTSGRTEQFF.

This clone was found a few times. The CDR3 DNA sequence: TGTGCCAGCACCCCCCAGGGGGGTTCGCGGTACACCTTC. The encoded protein is CASTPQGGSRYTF. The chain joins TRBV6-5 to TRBJ1-2; 7 bases agree with TRBD1. The length of the CDR3 is 13 residues. CDR1 is MNHEY, CDR2 SVGAGI, per germline. The junction had 13 bases not matched to a gene; V was cut back by 7 bases and J by 11 bases.

The chain couples TRBV6-5 to TRBJ1-5, with D uncertain. V lost 5 bases and J lost 3, with 14 bases in between. The length of the CDR3 is 15 residues. Per the germline V gene, CDR1 is MNHEY and CDR2 is SVGAGI. Here the CDR3 reads CASSITRQANQPQHF. Written as DNA, the CDR3 is TGTGCCAGCAGTATTACCCGCCAGGCCAATCAGCCCCAGCATTTT.

This chain uses TRBV11-1 with TRBJ2-7, with D uncertain. Germline lookup yields CDR1 SGHAT and CDR2 FQDESV (reference sequence). CDR3 length: 14 amino acids. V was trimmed by 4 bases and J by 5 bases, leaving 15 bases between them. CDR3: CASSYQFAVDEQYF. The CDR3 region has the DNA TGTGCCAGCAGCTATCAGTTCGCGGTCGACGAGCAGTACTTC.

The V gene is TRBV4-3, the J gene TRBJ2-7, with TRBD1 as a possible D gene (6 bases). The CDR3 extends over 16 amino acids. Germline CDR1 reads LGHNA; CDR2 reads YSLEER. V was trimmed by 1 base and J by 4 bases, leaving 17 bases between them. The CDR3 DNA sequence: TGCGCCAGCAGCCAAGGACGCAACAGGGCCGGGTACGAGCAGTACTTC. This gives the protein CASSQGRNRAGYEQYF.

This clone was seen only once. The chain uses TRBV11-3 and TRBJ2-2, with 7 bases lining up with TRBD1. V was clipped by 1 base and J by 4 bases; unmatched bases: 9. Germline V gives CDR1 SGHNT, CDR2 YENEEA. The length of the CDR3 is 17 residues. CDR3 region: CASSLGGGQRGTGELFF. The CDR3 DNA reads TGTGCCAGCAGCTTAGGAGGGGGACAGAGAGGCACCGGGGAGCTGTTTTTT.

The chain joins TRBV7-8 to TRBJ1-5; tentatively, D is TRBD1 (5 bases). This CDR3 contains 15 residues. Germline CDR1 and CDR2: SGHVS and FQNEAQ. Trimming cost V 2 bases and J 5 bases, with 13 bases left between them. CDR3 in DNA: TGTGCCAGCAGCTTATCTTGGGGGGATTATCAGCCCCAGCATTTT. Translation: CASSLSWGDYQPQHF. The full variable domain, in which reference TRBV7-8 and TRBJ1-5 provide the parts outside the CDR3, is GAGVSQSPRYKVAKRGQDVALRCDPISGHVSLFWYQQALGQGPEFLTYFQNEAQLDKSGLPSDRFFAERPEGSVSTLKIQRTQQEDSAVYLCASSLSWGDYQPQHFGDGTRLSIL.

The V gene is TRBV7-9, the J gene TRBJ1-2, with D perhaps matching TRBD1 (6 bases). The ends were cut back, 2 bases at V and 4 bases at J, with 8 bases in the middle. CDR1 and CDR2 (germline): SEHNR, FQNEAQ (reference sequence). This CDR3 comprises 13 residues. The CDR3 is CASSLQGLYGYTF. The CDR3 DNA sequence: TGTGCCAGCAGCTTACAGGGGCTCTATGGCTACACCTTC.

This clone was seen a single time. The chain uses TRBV28 and TRBJ1-2; 7 bases are a match to TRBD1. The CDR3 consists of 13 residues. CDR1 MDHEN and CDR2 SYDVKM come from the germline V gene. V shed 7 bases and J 1 base; nucleotides not matched to a gene: 3. CDR3 protein: CASKTGDNYGYTF. The CDR3 bases are TGTGCCAGCAAAACAGGGGATAACTATGGCTACACCTTC.

The V call is TRBV23-1, the J call TRBJ2-5, with D perhaps matching TRBD2 (6 bases). TRBV23-1 is annotated as an ORF whose role is uncertain. The CDR3 extends over 11 amino acids. V was trimmed by 10 bases and J by 10 bases, leaving 16 bases between them. The CDR3, as DNA: TGCGCCACCTCTGGTGGAGGGTTCCAGTACTTC. As protein: CATSGGGFQYF.

The J gene is TRBJ2-1, the V gene TRBV7-8, with 8 bases that match TRBD2. J lost 0 bases, V lost 3 bases, and 4 bases had no gene match. This CDR3 has 16 amino acids. The V gene's germline CDR1 is SGHVS and CDR2 FQNEAQ. Here the CDR3 reads CASSLGGGTSYNEQFF. DNA of the CDR3: TGTGCCAGCAGCTTGGGCGGGGGGACCTCCTACAATGAGCAGTTCTTC.

The V gene is TRBV14, the J gene TRBJ1-1; the D is unclear. CDR1 is SGHDN, CDR2 FVKESK, per germline. This CDR3 contains 16 residues. Trimming left V 1 base short and J 3 bases short, with 15 bases between. The CDR3 DNA reads as TGTGCCAGCAGCCAAGGATTCGTGAATGCGGACACTGAAGCTTTCTTT. This encodes CASSQGFVNADTEAFF. The whole variable domain, filled in from reference TRBV14 and TRBJ1-1, reads EAGVTQFPSHSVIEKGQTVTLRCDPISGHDNLYWYRRVMGKEIKFLLHFVKESKQDESGMPNNRFLAERTGGTYSTLKVQPAELEDSGVYFCASSQGFVNADTEAFFGQGTRLTVV.

The CDR3 here is CASRRGLAGAVTTYEQYF. The DNA for the CDR3 is TGTGCCAGCAGGAGGGGACTAGCGGGGGCCGTAACGACCTACGAGCAGTACTTC. This chain uses TRBV27 with TRBJ2-7, with TRBD2 matching 14 bases. CDR3 size: 18 residues. J lost 2 bases, V lost 6 bases, and 12 bases had no gene match. CDR1 and CDR2 (germline): MNHEY, SMNVEV (reference sequence).

This chain uses TRBV4-2 with TRBJ1-1, with a tentative D call TRBD1 (5 bases). Deletions cut 0 bases from V and 4 bases from J, with 12 bases between. The CDR3 has 15 residues. Germline CDR1 is LGHNA and CDR2 is YNFKEQ. CDR3 residues: CASSQDRGGVTEAFF. DNA of the CDR3: TGTGCCAGCAGCCAAGATCGCGGGGGGGTCACTGAAGCTTTCTTT.

This clone was seen only a few times. The chain joins TRBV21-1 to TRBJ2-2; the table's D call TRBD1 went unverified against the DNA. TRBV21-1 is deemed a pseudogene. The CDR3 has 16 residues. The CDR3 sequence is CASSKWRGRGPGELFF. CDR3 coding DNA: TGTGCCAGCAGCAAATGGCGGGGCAGGGGGCCCGGGGAGCTGTTTTTT.

V is TRBV19 and J is TRBJ2-1; TRBD1 matches at 9 bases. Losses at the gene ends were 4 bases for V and 0 bases for J; bases not matched to a gene: 7. The CDR3 loop spans 17 amino acids. Germline lookup yields CDR1 LNHDA and CDR2 SQIVND (reference sequence). The CDR3, as DNA: TGTGCCAGTAGTAAGGGACAGGGTGGAAGCTCCTACAATGAGCAGTTCTTC. Translation: CASSKGQGGSSYNEQFF.

This clone appeared a few times. The chain recombines TRBV6-7 with TRBJ2-4; TRBD2 matches at 12 bases. TRBV6-7 qualifies as an ORF whose function is uncertain. Germline trimming cut 9 bases from V and 0 bases from J; bases unmatched to any gene: 9. The CDR3 length is 17 residues. The CDR3 spells CASTLAGGPLAKNIQYF. DNA of the CDR3: TGTGCCAGTACACTAGCGGGAGGACCTCTAGCCAAAAACATTCAGTACTTC.

This sequence joins TRBV27 and TRBJ2-2, with D maybe TRBD2 (6 bases). The germline V gene has CDR1 MNHEY and CDR2 SMNVEV (reference sequence). The CDR3 contains 16 residues. Trimming stripped 2 bases from V and 4 bases from J, with 14 bases between. The DNA for the CDR3 is TGTGCCAGCAGTTTAAAGAACGGAGGGTTCACCGGGGAGCTGTTTTTT. It translates to CASSLKNGGFTGELFF.

V gene TRBV6-5 combines with J gene TRBJ1-1; possible D gene TRBD1, 6 bases. Trimming removed 4 bases at V and 0 bases at J, with 12 bases between. CDR1 and CDR2 from the germline V gene are MNHEY and SVGAGI. The CDR3 runs to 15 residues. For the CDR3, the DNA is TGTGCCAGCAGTTCACCGGGACAAGTGAACACTGAAGCTTTCTTT. This codes for CASSSPGQVNTEAFF.

The J gene is TRBJ1-2, the V gene TRBV29-1, with 7 positions matching TRBD1. Germline V gives CDR1 SQVTM, CDR2 ANQGSEA. The CDR3 extends over 13 amino acids. V lost 3 bases, J lost 4 bases, and 5 bases stayed unmatched. The CDR3 here is CSVDPGQLYGYTF. The CDR3 region has the DNA TGCAGCGTTGACCCGGGACAGCTCTATGGCTACACCTTC.

Only one count was recorded for this clone. The rearrangement links TRBV4-3 to TRBJ2-5, with TRBD2 as a possible D gene (6 bases). V was pared by 0 bases and J by 4 bases, with 15 bases between. Germline V gene data show CDR1 as LGHNA and CDR2 as YSLEER. CDR3 length: 16 amino acids. In DNA form, the CDR3 reads TGCGCCAGCAGCCAAGAGGGGGTTAATAGCGGAGAGACCCAGTACTTC. This sequence encodes CASSQEGVNSGETQYF.

CDR3 amino acids: CASRGTSSYEQYF. CDR3 bases: TGTGCCAGCAGGGGGACTAGCTCCTACGAGCAGTACTTC. The rearrangement joins TRBV2 to TRBJ2-7; 8 bases match TRBD2. This CDR3 is built from 13 residues. V lost 6 bases and J lost 0; bases outside the gene matches: 1. Germline assignment: CDR1 SNHLY and CDR2 FYNNEI.

This chain uses TRBV2 with TRBJ1-5; maybe TRBD1 (6 bases). The CDR3 is made up of 18 amino acids. Germline CDR1 and CDR2: SNHLY and FYNNEI. Trimming removed 7 bases from V and 1 base from J, with 23 bases in between. The CDR3 sequence: CASTPWGGEGSSNQPQHF. The DNA for the CDR3 is TGTGCCAGCACCCCGTGGGGGGGCGAAGGGTCCAGCAATCAGCCCCAGCATTTT.

This chain connects TRBV7-9 to TRBJ1-5, with 7 bases fitting TRBD1. The trim removed 5 bases at V and 2 bases at J, leaving 3 bases unmatched. The CDR3 length is 14 residues. The germline V gene has CDR1 SEHNR and CDR2 FQNEAQ (reference sequence). CDR3 sequence: CASSRQGRNQPQHF. The CDR3, as DNA: TGTGCCAGCAGCCGACAGGGACGCAATCAGCCCCAGCATTTT.

J is TRBJ1-6 and V is TRBV5-4; 10 nucleotides line up with TRBD1. V gave up 4 bases and J gave up 14 bases; unmatched junction bases: 12. The germline CDR1 and CDR2 sequences are SGHNT and YYREEE (reference sequence). The CDR3 sequence is 15 residues long. Here the CDR3 reads CASSRYRDRGQALHF. The DNA of the CDR3 is TGTGCCAGCAGCCGATACCGGGACAGGGGCCAGGCCCTCCACTTT.

J is TRBJ2-3 and V is TRBV4-3; 7 bases map to TRBD1. The CDR3 covers 15 residues. With V trimmed by 0 bases and J by 3 bases, 3 bases remained unmatched. Germline V gives CDR1 LGHNA, CDR2 YSLEER. The CDR3 protein is CASSQDNRGTDTQYF. CDR3 nucleotides: TGCGCCAGCAGCCAAGATAACAGGGGAACAGATACGCAGTATTTT.

The V gene is TRBV5-6, the J gene TRBJ1-5; the D is unclear. Trimming took off 4 bases at V and 5 bases at J, with 7 bases between the two ends. Germline lookup yields CDR1 SGHDT and CDR2 YYEEEE. The CDR3 is 12 amino acids. The CDR3 nucleotides read TGTGCCAGCAGCACTATTGATCAGCCCCAGCATTTT. Protein: CASSTIDQPQHF.

This clone was seen just once. The chain uses TRBV12-5 and TRBJ1-1; D call uncertain. The CDR3 sequence is 14 residues long. Between the trimmed V and J ends, which lost 6 bases and 3 bases, there was a span of 14 bases. Germline V gives CDR1 LGHNT, CDR2 FRNRAP. The CDR3 region has the DNA TGTGCTAGTGGAAGACTTACACTTTACACTGAAGCTTTCTTT. This gives the protein CASGRLTLYTEAFF.